A selection of T cell receptor beta chains follows, all from one sample in a study of shared clonotypes between healthy human individuals. The table came from immunoSEQ multiplex PCR; TCRdb's copy has only in-frame clones and leaves some out. Of about 1.4 million clones listed, approximately 96% are singletons. Input material: naive CD4+ T cells sorted from blood. The receptors here all came from a man aged 25 to 40 in good health. Each CDR3 is given with its conserved first and last residue. D genes are given only for firm matches.

V	D	J	DNA	CDR3
TRBV9	-	TRBJ2-1	TGTGCCAGCAGCGTGGACGTCGGGACTCCGCCGTTCTTC	CASSVDVGTPPFF
TRBV2	TRBD1	TRBJ1-5	TGTGCCAGCGTCGGGAGGGGGCCAAGCAATCAGCCCCAGCATTTT	CASVGRGPSNQPQHF
TRBV12-5	-	TRBJ2-2	TGTGCTAGTGGTTTAGGGCAGGCCGGGGAGCTGTTTTTT	CASGLGQAGELFF
TRBV2	-	TRBJ2-2	TGTGCCAGCAGTGCGGGACCGATGAAGACCGGGGAGCTGTTTTTT	CASSAGPMKTGELFF
TRBV4-3	-	TRBJ1-4	TGCGCCAGCAGCCAAGATGGTCCAGGGACTAATGAAAAACTGTTTTTT	CASSQDGPGTNEKLFF
TRBV6-1	-	TRBJ1-4	TGTGCCAGCAAAAGGGGGGTCTATGAAAAACTGTTTTTT	CASKRGVYEKLFF
TRBV5-5	TRBD1	TRBJ1-2	TGTGCCAGCACCTCTCGGGACAGCTTCTATGGCTACACCTTC	CASTSRDSFYGYTF
TRBV13	TRBD2	TRBJ2-7	TGTGCCAGCAGTCCTTGGACTAGCGGGAGGTCGTACGAGCAGTACTTC	CASSPWTSGRSYEQYF
TRBV30	-	TRBJ1-1	TGTGCCTGGGCACAGGTTCGGACTGAAGCTTTCTTT	CAWAQVRTEAFF
TRBV2	TRBD2	TRBJ2-1	TGTGCCAGCAGTGTAGAGACTAGCGGGTATTACAATGAGCAGTTCTTC	CASSVETSGYYNEQFF
TRBV5-6	TRBD1	TRBJ1-1	TGTGCCAGCAGCTCGGACAGGGCCCCTGAAGCTTTCTTT	CASSSDRAPEAFF
TRBV28	TRBD1	TRBJ2-1	TGTGCCTTCGGACAGGGGACCTACAATGAGCAGTTCTTC	CAFGQGTYNEQFF
TRBV19	-	TRBJ2-5	TGTGCCAGTGGGTCGGGGGACAGTAAAGAGACCCAGTACTTC	CASGSGDSKETQYF
TRBV5-1	TRBD2	TRBJ2-3	TGCGCCAGCAGCTCCCAGCCGGGGGGGTCAGATACGCAGTATTTT	CASSSQPGGSDTQYF
TRBV6-1	-	TRBJ2-3	TGTGCCAGCATGCCTAGCGCCACAGATACGCAGTATTTT	CASMPSATDTQYF
TRBV5-6	TRBD2	TRBJ2-1	TGTGCCAGCAGCTTGGTCGGTAGCGGGATTATCAATGAGCAGTTCTTC	CASSLVGSGIINEQFF
TRBV30	-	TRBJ2-7	TGTGCCGGGACCCCCGCACAGGTCCGCTACGAGCAGTACTTC	CAGTPAQVRYEQYF
TRBV19	-	TRBJ2-3	TGTGCCAGTAAGGACAGTCCAGATACGCAGTATTTT	CASKDSPDTQYF
TRBV5-1	-	TRBJ2-2	TGCGCCAGCAGCTTGGATGGACCGTACACCGGGGAGCTGTTTTTT	CASSLDGPYTGELFF
TRBV11-3	TRBD2	TRBJ2-2	TGTGCCAGCAGCACTAGCGGGAGCCTCGCCGGGGAGCTGTTTTTT	CASSTSGSLAGELFF
TRBV19	TRBD1	TRBJ2-7	TGTGCCAGTAGTCGACGGGACAGGGAGTACGAGCAGTACTTC	CASSRRDREYEQYF
TRBV18	-	TRBJ2-7	TGTGCCAGCTCACCACTGGATCCCTACGAGCAGTACTTC	CASSPLDPYEQYF
TRBV2	-	TRBJ2-2	TGTGCCAGCAGCACGGACTATTACACCGGGGAGCTGTTTTTT	CASSTDYYTGELFF
TRBV10-1	-	TRBJ2-1	TGCGCCAGCAGTGAAGTCGCCAGCGGGTTCTCCTACAATGAGCAGTTCTTC	CASSEVASGFSYNEQFF
TRBV7-9	TRBD1	TRBJ2-7	TGTGCCAGCAGCTTAGCCATGGGACAGGCAACCTACGAGCAGTACTTC	CASSLAMGQATYEQYF
TRBV15	TRBD2	TRBJ2-1	TGTGCCACCAGCAGAGAGCCTAGCGGGAGAATAGGCGATGAGCAGTTCTTC	CATSREPSGRIGDEQFF
TRBV5-4	TRBD2	TRBJ2-1	TGTGCCAGCAGCTTAGCGGGAGGGAACAATGAGCAGTTCTTC	CASSLAGGNNEQFF
TRBV9	TRBD1	TRBJ2-7	TGTGCCAGTACCGAGGGGGACAGGGGTTTCCACGAGCAGTACTTC	CASTEGDRGFHEQYF
TRBV27	-	TRBJ2-7	TGTGCCAGCAGCCCTCGGCCAGGACGGGACGAGCAGTACTTC	CASSPRPGRDEQYF
TRBV18	-	TRBJ1-5	TGTGCCAGCTCAGCCGGGACCCCAGTCCAGCCCCAGCATTTT	CASSAGTPVQPQHF
TRBV9	-	TRBJ2-1	TGTGCCAGCAGCCCGCGAGTTAGGGGGATAGGCAATGAGCAGTTCTTC	CASSPRVRGIGNEQFF
TRBV5-8	TRBD1	TRBJ2-2	TGTGCCAGCAGCACGTGGTATCAGGGGGCCGGGGAGCTGTTTTTT	CASSTWYQGAGELFF
TRBV18	-	TRBJ2-2	TGTGCCAGCTCACCAGGGCTTGCTACCGGGGAGCTGTTTTTT	CASSPGLATGELFF
TRBV6-5	-	TRBJ2-2	TGTGCCAGCAGAAAGGGACAAACCAACACCGGGGAGCTGTTTTTT	CASRKGQTNTGELFF
TRBV5-1	-	TRBJ1-1	TGCGCCAGCAGCTTAAGGGACACAATCGGAGCTTTCTTT	CASSLRDTIGAFF
TRBV5-1	-	TRBJ2-1	TGCGCCAGCAGCTTGGTACAGCGGGCTTTAAACAATGAGCAGTTCTTC	CASSLVQRALNNEQFF
TRBV9	TRBD2	TRBJ2-5	TGTGCCAGCAGCGTAACGGGGGGAAGGGGTGAGACCCAGTACTTC	CASSVTGGRGETQYF
TRBV6-1	-	TRBJ2-1	TGTGCCAGCAGTGAACTCACCATCCGGGACGGCTCCTACAATGAGCAGTTCTTC	CASSELTIRDGSYNEQFF
TRBV25-1	TRBD2	TRBJ2-5	TGTGCCAGCAGTGATAGAAACCTAGCGGACCAAGAGACCCAGTACTTC	CASSDRNLADQETQYF
TRBV7-6	TRBD2	TRBJ2-3	TGTGCCAGCAGCTCTCGGGGCGCGGGAGGGGTCACAGATACGCAGTATTTT	CASSSRGAGGVTDTQYF
TRBV5-6	-	TRBJ1-4	TGTGCCAGCAGCTTGTGGATTTCGAATGAAAAACTGTTTTTT	CASSLWISNEKLFF
TRBV7-7	-	TRBJ2-7	TGTGCTAGCAGCTTAGGCAAGTCCTACGAGCAGTACTTC	CASSLGKSYEQYF
TRBV7-2	TRBD2	TRBJ2-4	TGTGCCAGCAGCACAAAGGGACTAGCGGGAAACATTCAGTACTTC	CASSTKGLAGNIQYF
TRBV15	-	TRBJ2-4	TGTGCCACCAGCAGAGATCTGGGGGAGGCGGCCAAAAACATTCAGTACTTC	CATSRDLGEAAKNIQYF
TRBV9	TRBD1	TRBJ2-7	TGTGCCAGCAGCCCTCGGACAGGGGGGAATTACGAGCAGTACTTC	CASSPRTGGNYEQYF
TRBV21-1	-	TRBJ2-7	TGTGCCAGCAGCAAAAGGGGTAGGGTCGCTTTCTACGAGCAGTACTTC	CASSKRGRVAFYEQYF
TRBV10-3	TRBD2	TRBJ2-1	TGTGCCATCAGTCCGAGCGGGAGAACCTACAATGAGCAGTTCTTC	CAISPSGRTYNEQFF
TRBV6-6	TRBD1	TRBJ2-5	TGTGCCAGCAGTTGGACAGGGGGCAGTGAGACCCAGTACTTC	CASSWTGGSETQYF
TRBV7-2	TRBD1	TRBJ2-3	TGTGCCAGCAGCTTAGGGACAGGGAGGTGGGATACGCAGTATTTT	CASSLGTGRWDTQYF
TRBV27	TRBD2	TRBJ2-3	TGTGCCAGCAGTCTAACCAGACTAGCGGGAGGGTTTAGGACAGATACGCAGTATTTT	CASSLTRLAGGFRTDTQYF